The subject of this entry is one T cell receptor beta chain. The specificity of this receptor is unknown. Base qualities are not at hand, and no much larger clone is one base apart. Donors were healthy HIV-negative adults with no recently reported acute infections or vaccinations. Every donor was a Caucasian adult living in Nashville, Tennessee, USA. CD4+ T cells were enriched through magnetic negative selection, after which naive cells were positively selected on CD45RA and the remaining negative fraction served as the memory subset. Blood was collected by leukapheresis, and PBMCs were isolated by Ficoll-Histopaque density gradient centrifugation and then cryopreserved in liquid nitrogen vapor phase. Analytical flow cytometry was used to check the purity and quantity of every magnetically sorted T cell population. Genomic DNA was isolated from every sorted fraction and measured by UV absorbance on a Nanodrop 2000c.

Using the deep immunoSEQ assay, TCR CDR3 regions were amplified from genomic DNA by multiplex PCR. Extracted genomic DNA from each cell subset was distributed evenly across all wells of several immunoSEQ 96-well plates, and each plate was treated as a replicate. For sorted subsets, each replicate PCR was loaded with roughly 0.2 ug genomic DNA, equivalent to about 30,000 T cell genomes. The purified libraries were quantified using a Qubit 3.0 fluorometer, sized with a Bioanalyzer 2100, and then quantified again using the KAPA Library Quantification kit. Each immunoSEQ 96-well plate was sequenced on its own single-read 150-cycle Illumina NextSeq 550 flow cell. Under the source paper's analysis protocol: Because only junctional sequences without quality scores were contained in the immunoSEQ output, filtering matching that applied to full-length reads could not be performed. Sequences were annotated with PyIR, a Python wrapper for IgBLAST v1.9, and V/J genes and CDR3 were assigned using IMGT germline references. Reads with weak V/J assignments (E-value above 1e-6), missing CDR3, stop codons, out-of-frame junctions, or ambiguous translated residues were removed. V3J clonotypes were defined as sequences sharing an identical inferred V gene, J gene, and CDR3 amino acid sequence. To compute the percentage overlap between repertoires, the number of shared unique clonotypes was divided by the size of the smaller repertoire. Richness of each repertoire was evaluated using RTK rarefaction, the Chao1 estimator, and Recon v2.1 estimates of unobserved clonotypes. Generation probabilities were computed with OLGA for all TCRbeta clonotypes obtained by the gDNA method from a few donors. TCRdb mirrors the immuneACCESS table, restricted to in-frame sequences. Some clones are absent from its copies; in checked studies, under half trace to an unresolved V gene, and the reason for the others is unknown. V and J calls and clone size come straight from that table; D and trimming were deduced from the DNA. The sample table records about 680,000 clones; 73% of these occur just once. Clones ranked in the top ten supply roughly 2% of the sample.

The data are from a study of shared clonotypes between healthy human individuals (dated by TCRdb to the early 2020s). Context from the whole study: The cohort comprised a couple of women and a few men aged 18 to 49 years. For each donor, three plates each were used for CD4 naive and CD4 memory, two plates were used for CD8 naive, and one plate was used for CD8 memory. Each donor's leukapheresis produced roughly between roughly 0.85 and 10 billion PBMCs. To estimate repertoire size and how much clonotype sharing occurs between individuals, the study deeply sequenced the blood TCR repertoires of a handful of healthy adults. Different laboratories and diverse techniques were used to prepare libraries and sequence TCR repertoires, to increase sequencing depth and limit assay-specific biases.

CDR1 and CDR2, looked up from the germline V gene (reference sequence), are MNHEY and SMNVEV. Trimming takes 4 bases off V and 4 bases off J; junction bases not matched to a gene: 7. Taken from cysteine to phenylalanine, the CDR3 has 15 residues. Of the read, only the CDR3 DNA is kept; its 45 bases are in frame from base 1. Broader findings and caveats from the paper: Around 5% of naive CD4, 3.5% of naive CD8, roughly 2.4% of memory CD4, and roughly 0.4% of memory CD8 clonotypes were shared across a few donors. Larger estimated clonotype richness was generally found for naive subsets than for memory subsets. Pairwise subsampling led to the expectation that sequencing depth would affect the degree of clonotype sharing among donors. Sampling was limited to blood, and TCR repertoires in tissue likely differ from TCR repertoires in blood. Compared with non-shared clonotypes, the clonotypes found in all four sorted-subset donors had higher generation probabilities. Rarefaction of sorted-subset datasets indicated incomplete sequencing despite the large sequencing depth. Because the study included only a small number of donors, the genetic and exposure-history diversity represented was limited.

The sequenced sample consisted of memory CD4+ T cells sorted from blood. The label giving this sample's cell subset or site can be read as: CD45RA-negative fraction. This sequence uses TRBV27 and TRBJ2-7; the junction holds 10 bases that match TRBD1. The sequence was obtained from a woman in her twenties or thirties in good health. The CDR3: CASSSSPGQGYEQYF. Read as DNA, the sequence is TGTGCCAGCAGTTCGTCACCGGGACAGGGGTACGAGCAGTACTTC.